The entry below describes one TCR beta chain. Sequencing was performed with immunoSEQ multiplex PCR; in TCRdb, only in-frame clones are kept and a portion is missing. In the table there are roughly 90,000 clones, 90% to 95% of which are singletons. V was shortened by 6 bases and J by 4 bases, with 13 bases between the two germline ends. The CDR3 totals 13 residues. CDR1 LNHDA and CDR2 SQIVND come from the germline V gene (reference sequence). These data come from a study of technical replicates of blood from several donors. Sequenced sample: T cells isolated from PBMCs. This clonotype was sampled from a human donor in good health. The gene calls are TRBV19 and TRBJ2-7, with D possibly TRBD1 on 5 matching bases. The DNA for the CDR3 is TGTGCCAGTAGGAAGGGGATGACATACGAGCAGTACTTC. Translation: CASRKGMTYEQYF.